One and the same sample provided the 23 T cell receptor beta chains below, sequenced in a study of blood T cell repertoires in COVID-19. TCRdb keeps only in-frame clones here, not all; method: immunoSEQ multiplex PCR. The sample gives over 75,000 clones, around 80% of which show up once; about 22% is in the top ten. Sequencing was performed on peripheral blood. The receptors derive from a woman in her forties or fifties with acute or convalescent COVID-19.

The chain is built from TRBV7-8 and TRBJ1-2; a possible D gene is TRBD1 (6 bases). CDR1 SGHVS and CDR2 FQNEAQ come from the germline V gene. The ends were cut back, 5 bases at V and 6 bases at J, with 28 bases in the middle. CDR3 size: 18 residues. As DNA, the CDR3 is TGTGCCAGCAGCCTGAGGGGGACGAGGATGTCAGGATGGGATGGCTACACCTTC. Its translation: CASSLRGTRMSGWDGYTF.

CDR3 sequence: CASSLNSNYGYTF. CDR3 in DNA: TGTGCCAGCAGTTTAAACAGCAACTATGGCTACACCTTC. The rearrangement joins TRBV12-3 or TRBV12-4 to TRBJ1-2; D unclear. The V end lost 2 bases, the J end lost 2 bases, and 6 bases lay between the germline ends. This CDR3 comprises 13 residues.

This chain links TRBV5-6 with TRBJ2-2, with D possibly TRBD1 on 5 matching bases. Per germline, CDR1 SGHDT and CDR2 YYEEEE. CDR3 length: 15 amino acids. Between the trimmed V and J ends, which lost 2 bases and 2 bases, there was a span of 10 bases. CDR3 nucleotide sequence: TGTGCCAGCAGCTTAGACAGTTTTAACACCGGGGAGCTGTTTTTT. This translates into CASSLDSFNTGELFF.

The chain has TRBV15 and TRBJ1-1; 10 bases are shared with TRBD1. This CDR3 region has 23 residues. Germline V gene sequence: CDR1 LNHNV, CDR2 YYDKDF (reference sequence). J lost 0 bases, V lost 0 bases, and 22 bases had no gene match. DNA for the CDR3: TGTGCCACCAGCAGAGATAAACCGAGAACGGGACAGGGGCGACTGAAGTTGAACACTGAAGCTTTCTTT. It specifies CATSRDKPRTGQGRLKLNTEAFF.

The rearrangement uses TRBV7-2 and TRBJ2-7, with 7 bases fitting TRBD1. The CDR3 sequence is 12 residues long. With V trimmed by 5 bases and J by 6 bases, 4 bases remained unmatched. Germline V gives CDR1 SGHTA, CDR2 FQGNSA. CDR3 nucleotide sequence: TGTGCCAGCAGCCTGGACAGGCCCGAGCAGTACTTC. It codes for CASSLDRPEQYF.

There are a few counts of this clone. The CDR3 sequence is CASSQDGQGNSPLHF. CDR3 DNA: TGTGCCAGCAGCCAAGATGGGCAGGGGAATTCACCCCTCCACTTT. The J gene is TRBJ1-6, the V gene TRBV4-2, with D perhaps TRBD1 (6 bases). CDR1 and CDR2 from the germline V gene are LGHNA and YNFKEQ. Trimming shortened V by 0 bases and J by 7 bases, and 10 bases separated the two germline ends. The CDR3 length is 15 residues.

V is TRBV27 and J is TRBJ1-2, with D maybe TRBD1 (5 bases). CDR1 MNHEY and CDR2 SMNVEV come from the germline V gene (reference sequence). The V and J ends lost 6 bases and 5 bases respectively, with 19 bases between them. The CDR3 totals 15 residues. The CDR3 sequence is CASRPQTVWPYGYTF. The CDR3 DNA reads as TGTGCCAGCAGACCCCAGACAGTGTGGCCTTATGGCTACACCTTC.

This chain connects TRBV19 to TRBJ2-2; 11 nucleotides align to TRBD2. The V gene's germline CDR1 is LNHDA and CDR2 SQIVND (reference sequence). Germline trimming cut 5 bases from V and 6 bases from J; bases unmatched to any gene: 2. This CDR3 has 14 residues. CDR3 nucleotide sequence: TGTGCCAGTAGTTTAGCGGGGGGGCCCGGGGAGCTGTTTTTT. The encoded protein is CASSLAGGPGELFF.

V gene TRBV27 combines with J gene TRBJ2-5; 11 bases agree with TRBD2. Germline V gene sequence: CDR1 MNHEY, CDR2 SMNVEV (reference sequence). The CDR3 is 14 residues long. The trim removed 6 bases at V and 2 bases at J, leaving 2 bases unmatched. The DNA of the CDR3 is TGTGCCAGCAGGAGACTAGCGGGGCAAGAGACCCAGTACTTC. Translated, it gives CASRRLAGQETQYF.

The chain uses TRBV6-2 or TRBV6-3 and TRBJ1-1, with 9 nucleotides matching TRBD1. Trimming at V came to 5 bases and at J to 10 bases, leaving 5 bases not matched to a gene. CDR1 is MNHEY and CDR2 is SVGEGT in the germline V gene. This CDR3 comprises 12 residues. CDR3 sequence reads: CASSGQGSVAFF. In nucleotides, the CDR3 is TGTGCCAGCAGTGGACAGGGGTCGGTAGCTTTCTTT.

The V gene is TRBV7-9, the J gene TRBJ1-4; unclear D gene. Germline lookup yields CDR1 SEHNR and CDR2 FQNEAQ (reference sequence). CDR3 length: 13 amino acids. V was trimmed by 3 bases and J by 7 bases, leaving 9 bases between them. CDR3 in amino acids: CASSFGRLEKLFF. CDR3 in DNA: TGTGCCAGCAGCTTTGGGAGGCTTGAAAAACTGTTTTTT.

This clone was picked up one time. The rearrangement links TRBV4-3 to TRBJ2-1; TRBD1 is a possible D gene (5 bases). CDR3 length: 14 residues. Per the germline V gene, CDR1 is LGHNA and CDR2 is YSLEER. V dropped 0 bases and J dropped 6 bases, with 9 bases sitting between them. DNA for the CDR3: TGCGCCAGCAGCCAAGATCTACAGGTCAATGAGCAGTTCTTC. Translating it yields CASSQDLQVNEQFF.

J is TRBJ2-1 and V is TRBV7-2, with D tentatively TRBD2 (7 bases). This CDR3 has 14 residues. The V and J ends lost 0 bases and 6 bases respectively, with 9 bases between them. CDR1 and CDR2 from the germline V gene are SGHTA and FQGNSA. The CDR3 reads CASSLAAGANEQFF. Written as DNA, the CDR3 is TGTGCCAGCAGCTTAGCTGCGGGGGCCAATGAGCAGTTCTTC. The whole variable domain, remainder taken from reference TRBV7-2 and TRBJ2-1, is GAGVSQSPSNKVTEKGKDVELRCDPISGHTALYWYRQSLGQGLEFLIYFQGNSAPDKSGLPSDRFSAERTGGSVSTLTIQRTQQEDSAVYLCASSLAAGANEQFFGPGTRLTVL.

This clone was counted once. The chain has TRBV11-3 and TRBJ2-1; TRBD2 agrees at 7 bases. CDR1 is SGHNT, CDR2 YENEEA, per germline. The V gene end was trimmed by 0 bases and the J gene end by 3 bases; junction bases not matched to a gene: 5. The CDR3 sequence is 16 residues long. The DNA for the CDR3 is TGTGCCAGCAGCTTAGACCCCAGCGGGGTCTACAATGAGCAGTTCTTC. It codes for CASSLDPSGVYNEQFF.

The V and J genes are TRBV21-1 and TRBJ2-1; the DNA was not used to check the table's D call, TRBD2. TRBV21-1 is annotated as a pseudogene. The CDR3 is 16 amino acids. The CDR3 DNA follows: TGTGCCAGCAGCTACCGAGGGGGGGCCTCCTACAATGAGCAGTTCTTC. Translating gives CASSYRGGASYNEQFF.

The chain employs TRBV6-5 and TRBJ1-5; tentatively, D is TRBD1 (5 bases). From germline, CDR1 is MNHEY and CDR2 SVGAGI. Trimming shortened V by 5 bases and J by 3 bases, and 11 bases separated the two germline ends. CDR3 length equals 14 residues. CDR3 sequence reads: CASSPDSFNQPQHF. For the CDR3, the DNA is TGTGCCAGCAGTCCCGACAGCTTCAATCAGCCCCAGCATTTT.

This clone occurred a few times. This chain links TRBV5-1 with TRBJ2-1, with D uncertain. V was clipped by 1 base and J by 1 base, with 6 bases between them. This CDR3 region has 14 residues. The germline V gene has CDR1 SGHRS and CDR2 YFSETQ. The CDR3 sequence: CASSLLESYNEQFF. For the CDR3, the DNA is TGCGCCAGCAGCTTGCTGGAGTCCTACAATGAGCAGTTCTTC. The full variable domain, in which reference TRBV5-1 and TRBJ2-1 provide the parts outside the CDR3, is KAGVTQTPRYLIKTRGQQVTLSCSPISGHRSVSWYQQTPGQGLQFLFEYFSETQRNKGNFPGRFSGRQFSNSRSEMNVSTLELGDSALYLCASSLLESYNEQFFGPGTRLTVL.

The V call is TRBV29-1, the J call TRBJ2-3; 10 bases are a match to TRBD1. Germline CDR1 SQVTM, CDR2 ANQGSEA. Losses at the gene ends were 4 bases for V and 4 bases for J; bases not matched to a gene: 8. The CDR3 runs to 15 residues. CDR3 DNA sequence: TGCAGCGTTGTGGAGGGACAGGGGAGGGCAGATACGCAGTATTTT. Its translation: CSVVEGQGRADTQYF.

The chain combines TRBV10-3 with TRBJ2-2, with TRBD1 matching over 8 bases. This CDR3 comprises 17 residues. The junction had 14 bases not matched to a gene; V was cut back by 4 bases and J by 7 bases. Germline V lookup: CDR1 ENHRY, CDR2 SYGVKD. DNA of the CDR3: TGTGCCATCAGTGGTGGGGGGACAGGCTTCGTTGGCGGGGAGCTGTTTTTT. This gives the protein CAISGGGTGFVGGELFF.

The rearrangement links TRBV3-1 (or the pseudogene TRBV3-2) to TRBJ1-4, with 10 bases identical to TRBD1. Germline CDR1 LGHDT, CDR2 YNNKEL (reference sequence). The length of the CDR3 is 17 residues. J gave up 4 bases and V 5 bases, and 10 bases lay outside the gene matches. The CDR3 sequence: CASSGRDRGTHNEKLFF. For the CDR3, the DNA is TGTGCCAGCAGCGGCCGGGACAGGGGCACCCATAATGAAAAACTGTTTTTT.

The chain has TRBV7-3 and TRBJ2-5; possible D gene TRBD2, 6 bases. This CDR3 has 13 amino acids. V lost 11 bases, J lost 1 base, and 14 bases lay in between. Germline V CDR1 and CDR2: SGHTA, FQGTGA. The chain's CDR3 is CAGPGGIQETQYF. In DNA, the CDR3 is TGTGCCGGACCCGGGGGAATCCAAGAGACCCAGTACTTC.

The CDR3 DNA reads TGTGCCAGCAGCTTTTACACAGATACGCAGTATTTT. It specifies CASSFYTDTQYF. The gene calls are TRBV9 and TRBJ2-3; D unresolved. CDR3 length: 12 amino acids. Germline V gene sequence: CDR1 SGDLS, CDR2 YYNGEE. The germline V and J ends were trimmed by 4 bases and 2 bases, with 5 bases remaining between them. Based on the CDR3 plus reference TRBV9 and TRBJ2-3, the full variable domain is DSGVTQTPKHLITATGQRVTLRCSPRSGDLSVYWYQQSLDQGLQFLIQYYNGEERAKGNILERFSAQQFPDLHSELNLSSLELGDSALYFCASSFYTDTQYFGPGTRLTVL.

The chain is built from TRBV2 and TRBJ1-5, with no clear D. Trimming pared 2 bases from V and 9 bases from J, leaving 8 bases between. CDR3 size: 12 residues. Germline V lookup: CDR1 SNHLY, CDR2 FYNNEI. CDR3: CASSERSRPQHF. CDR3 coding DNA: TGTGCCAGCAGTGAAAGGAGTCGGCCCCAGCATTTT.